Reported below is one TCR beta chain. What it binds is unknown. At one end, the junction sequence differs from germline, possibly due to a read error. Semi-nested PCR with Nested Universal Primer A followed constant-region reverse priming of full-length variable regions. TCRdb re-derived calls from the 5' RACE reads in MiXCR, one entry per CDR3 protein. The sample holds roughly 40,000 distinct CDR3 sequences, approximately 17% seen once. Study outcomes and limitations: Larger-cohort validation covered only one TCR beta V-J rearrangement.

The CDR3 runs 13 residues. Germline assignment: CDR1 SNHLY and CDR2 FYNNEI. Sequencing was carried out using naive CD4+ T cells sorted from a lymph node. The subset here: naive CD4+ T cells, CD4+CD45RA+CD25-. The TCR was taken from a female donor with breast cancer. This rearrangement joins TRBV2 to TRBJ1-4; D is unclear. CDR3 sequence (DNA): TGTGCCATCAGTGAACGGCTTAATGAAAAACTGTTTTTT. It specifies CAISERLNEKLFF.